Following are 20 T cell receptor beta chains from one sample sequenced in a study of spatial heterogeneity in lung cancer. TCRdb itself ran the 5' RACE reads through MiXCR, one entry per CDR3 protein. This sample has approximately 90,000 distinct CDR3 sequences, with roughly 10% found just once. Documented time point: sample taken at primary tumor resection. Unsorted whole RNA from tumor, nontumor lung or frozen PBMC underwent sequencing. Sample: PBMCs, taken at surgery. All receptors come from a male donor with early-stage non-small cell lung cancer.

This chain uses TRBV9 with TRBJ2-2; D is uncertain. The CDR3 spans 16 residues. Germline-derived CDR1 and CDR2 are SGDLS and YYNGEE. The V gene lost 0 bases and the J gene lost 4 bases, with 13 bases spanning the gap. The DNA of the CDR3 is TGTGCCAGCAGCGTAGGAGTAGTATCGGCCACCGGGGAGCTGTTTTTT. Translating it yields CASSVGVVSATGELFF.

This clonotype was observed at least ten times. The chain joins TRBV5-1 to TRBJ2-1, with D perhaps TRBD2 (5 bases). Germline loops: CDR1 SGHRS, CDR2 YFSETQ. The CDR3 loop spans 14 amino acids. V was shortened by 2 bases and J by 8 bases, with 14 bases between the two germline ends. CDR3 sequence reads: CASSFGLTSDEQFF. The CDR3 bases are TGCGCCAGCAGCTTCGGACTGACAAGCGATGAGCAGTTCTTC.

This clonotype was detected a few times. The rearrangement uses TRBV20-1 and TRBJ2-3; 7 positions agree with TRBD2. V was clipped by 5 bases and J by 4 bases; unmatched bases: 6. The CDR3 loop spans 13 amino acids. Germline loops: CDR1 DFQATT, CDR2 SNEGSKA (reference sequence). The CDR3 nucleotides read TGCAGTGCTCATAGCGGGTCCCCAGATACGCAGTATTTT. Its protein product is CSAHSGSPDTQYF.

This clonotype has a count of ten or more. CDR3 DNA sequence: TGCGCCAGCAGCTTGGCAGCGGGGAGCACTGAAGCTTTCTTT. Its protein is CASSLAAGSTEAFF. This chain joins TRBV5-1 and TRBJ1-1; D is unclear. This CDR3 contains 14 residues. Trimming took off 0 bases at V and 4 bases at J, with 10 bases between the two ends. Germline loops: CDR1 SGHRS, CDR2 YFSETQ.

The J gene is TRBJ2-3, the V gene TRBV10-3; 9 bases line up with TRBD1. This CDR3 region has 15 residues. Per germline, CDR1 ENHRY and CDR2 SYGVKD. V trimming: 6 bases; J trimming: 2 bases; junction bases outside the gene matches: 6. The CDR3 region has the DNA TGTGCCATCAGAACCGACAGGGGGGACACAGATACGCAGTATTTT. Translation: CAIRTDRGDTDTQYF.

This sequence joins TRBV20-1 and TRBJ2-1; 7 nucleotides line up with TRBD1. This CDR3 spans 15 amino acids. The V gene end was trimmed by 0 bases and the J gene end by 8 bases; junction bases not matched to a gene: 10. Germline V gene lookup returns CDR1 DFQATT and CDR2 SNEGSKA (reference sequence). The DNA of the CDR3 is TGCAGTGCTAGAGATCCAAGGGGGCCAATCGATGAGCAGTTCTTC. It encodes CSARDPRGPIDEQFF.

This chain links TRBV6-4 with TRBJ1-1, with D maybe TRBD1 (5 bases). The CDR3 covers 11 residues. V shed 7 bases and J shed 6 bases, with 9 bases lying between them. The germline V gene has CDR1 MRHNA and CDR2 SNTAGT. CDR3 DNA sequence: TGTGCCAGCACGGGGGAAGCTGAAGCTTTCTTT. Translation gives CASTGEAEAFF.

The chain couples TRBV28 to TRBJ2-7; no reliable D call. Deletions cut 2 bases from V and 3 bases from J, with 11 bases between. Germline V gene sequence: CDR1 MDHEN, CDR2 SYDVKM. This CDR3 contains 14 residues. CDR3 loop: CASSLVGPNYEQYF. The CDR3 region has the DNA TGTGCCAGCAGTTTAGTAGGGCCCAACTACGAGCAGTACTTC. Full variable domain (remainder filled in from reference TRBV28 and TRBJ2-7): DVKVTQSSRYLVKRTGEKVFLECVQDMDHENMFWYRQDPGLGLRLIYFSYDVKMKEKGDIPEGYSVSREKKERFSLILESASTNQTSMYLCASSLVGPNYEQYFGPGTRLTVT.

This clonotype has a handful of counts. This sequence joins TRBV29-1 and TRBJ2-1, with D unclear. Germline CDR1 reads SQVTM; CDR2 reads ANQGSEA. V was trimmed by 6 bases and J by 3 bases, leaving 9 bases between them. This CDR3 is built from 12 residues. The CDR3 reads CSVPKSYNEQFF. The DNA of the CDR3 is TGCAGCGTCCCTAAGAGCTACAATGAGCAGTTCTTC.

This clonotype was observed a handful of times. The gene calls are TRBV30 and TRBJ2-7, with D tentatively TRBD2 (7 bases). Germline CDR1 GTSNPN, CDR2 SVGIG (reference sequence). V was cut by 4 bases and J by 7 bases, with 17 bases left in between. The CDR3 loop spans 13 amino acids. The CDR3 here is CAWTIGGAEEQYF. Written as DNA, the CDR3 is TGTGCCTGGACCATAGGGGGGGCAGAGGAGCAGTACTTC.

The sample holds a few counts of this clonotype. The V call is TRBV4-1, the J call TRBJ2-5, with a weak D call TRBD2 (5 bases). Between the trimmed V and J ends, which lost 3 bases and 7 bases, there was a span of 9 bases. Germline loops: CDR1 MGHRA, CDR2 YSYEKL. This CDR3 is built from 12 residues. CDR3 DNA: TGCGCCAGCAGCCAGTTACGGGGGACCCAGTACTTC. It yields the protein CASSQLRGTQYF.

The chain carries TRBV20-1 and TRBJ2-7; 10 bases are shared with TRBD1. J lost 2 bases, V lost 3 bases, and 7 bases had no gene match. Germline V gives CDR1 DFQATT, CDR2 SNEGSKA (reference sequence). This CDR3 spans 15 amino acids. As DNA, the CDR3 is TGCAGTGCTAGTTATTCCGGGACAGGGGCCTACGAGCAGTACTTC. Protein: CSASYSGTGAYEQYF.

Comment on this clonotype: A much larger clone sits a single nucleotide away, making a read error possible. The conserved final phenylalanine or tryptophan is absent from the CDR3, which likely points to a read error. V and J are TRBV7-9 and TRBJ2-3; D perhaps matches TRBD2 (6 bases). V was pared by 0 bases and J by 4 bases, with 8 bases between. This CDR3 has 14 residues. Germline V lookup: CDR1 SEHNR, CDR2 FQNEAQ (reference sequence). The CDR3 DNA follows: TGTGCCAGCAGCTTAGCAGGGACTGCAGATACGCAGTATTTA. Its translation: CASSLAGTADTQYL.

V and J are TRBV10-3 and TRBJ2-3; possibly TRBD2 for D (7 bases). Germline lookup yields CDR1 ENHRY and CDR2 SYGVKD. V lost 6 bases to trimming and J lost 4 bases, with 14 bases between them. CDR3 size: 14 residues. The CDR3 coding sequence is TGTGCCATCAGGAGCGGGACAACGGCAGATACGCAGTATTTT. As protein: CAIRSGTTADTQYF.

By share of the sample, this clonotype is medium-sized. This rearrangement joins TRBV6-5 to TRBJ2-3, with D perhaps being TRBD1 or TRBD2 (6 bases each). The CDR3 is made up of 14 amino acids. Germline V gene data show CDR1 as MNHEY and CDR2 as SVGAGI. Trimming removed 2 bases at V and 3 bases at J, with 9 bases between. CDR3 nucleotide sequence: TGTGCCAGCAGTTACGGAGGGGGGACAGATACGCAGTATTTT. The encoded protein is CASSYGGGTDTQYF.

Details on this clonotype: A much bigger clone sits one base away, suggesting this may be a read error. V gene TRBV7-2 combines with J gene TRBJ1-5, with 8 bases fitting TRBD1. Germline CDR1 is SGHTA and CDR2 is FQGNSA. CDR3 length: 16 residues. CDR3 residues: CASSLVPQGAGQSQHF. The DNA for the CDR3 is TGTGCCAGCAGCTTAGTCCCGCAGGGGGCGGGTCAGTCCCAGCATTTT.

This clonotype was counted ten times or more. The rearrangement joins TRBV20-1 to TRBJ1-1; D gene uncertain. This CDR3 spans 13 amino acids. V lost 3 bases and J 4 bases, leaving 12 bases between the germline ends. Germline CDR1 and CDR2: DFQATT and SNEGSKA (reference sequence). CDR3 region: CSASRGSVTEAFF. CDR3 in DNA: TGCAGTGCTAGCCGAGGGAGTGTCACTGAAGCTTTCTTT.

This clonotype was detected a few times. This chain joins TRBV19 and TRBJ2-2; 9 bases match TRBD1. The CDR3 has 15 residues. Per the germline V gene, CDR1 is LNHDA and CDR2 is SQIVND (reference sequence). J gave up 6 bases and V 5 bases, and 7 bases lay outside the gene matches. CDR3 DNA sequence: TGTGCCAGTAGTGGGGGACAGGGCGCTCCCGGGGAGCTGTTTTTT. It is translated as CASSGGQGAPGELFF. Combining the CDR3 with reference TRBV19 and TRBJ2-2 gives the whole variable domain DGGITQSPKYLFRKEGQNVTLSCEQNLNHDAMYWYRQDPGQGLRLIYYSQIVNDFQKGDIAEGYSVSREKKESFPLTVTSAQKNPTAFYLCASSGGQGAPGELFFGEGSRLTVL.

The V call is TRBV7-6, the J call TRBJ2-5, with D possibly matching TRBD2 (5 bases). The CDR3 consists of 14 residues. CDR1 is SGHVS and CDR2 is FNYEAQ in the germline V gene. Trimming took 2 bases from V and 2 from J, leaving 9 bases between them. The CDR3 region is CASSLRRTQETQYF. The CDR3 DNA sequence: TGTGCCAGCAGCTTAAGGCGGACTCAAGAGACCCAGTACTTC.

The chain carries TRBV19 and TRBJ2-1, with D uncertain. V lost 7 bases and J lost 0, with 19 bases in between. The CDR3 is made up of 17 amino acids. From germline, CDR1 is LNHDA and CDR2 SQIVND (reference sequence). The CDR3 DNA sequence: TGTGCCAGTAATAGTTGGGGTCCCCTTAGCTCCTACAATGAGCAGTTCTTC. Its protein product is CASNSWGPLSSYNEQFF.